This TCR beta chain stems from a study of blood T cell repertoires in COVID-19. Trimming pared 0 bases from V and 4 bases from J, leaving 6 bases between. CDR3 length equals 13 residues. The germline V gene has CDR1 WNHNN and CDR2 SYGVQD (reference sequence). The protocol was immunoSEQ multiplex PCR, while the TCRdb copy is restricted to in-frame clones and leaves out a portion. The sample has around 81,000 clones, around 90% seen once; the top ten hold 6% to 8.5%. The sequencing sample was made of peripheral blood. This TCR derives from a man between 65 and 85 years old with acute or convalescent COVID-19. The chain uses TRBV10-1 and TRBJ1-2; D gene ambiguous. The CDR3 nucleotides read TGCGCCAGCAGTGAGTCGCGGGGCTATGGCTACACCTTC. Encoded protein: CASSESRGYGYTF.